Presented here are 21 T cell receptor beta chains from one specimen sequenced in a study of blood T cell repertoires in COVID-19. The data were produced by immunoSEQ multiplex PCR, yet TCRdb's version contains in-frame clones alone and is incomplete. Of around 330,000 clones listed, over 80% are singletons. The sequencing input was PBMCs or T cells enriched from blood (not recorded which). The receptors come from a woman aged 18-29 years who had recovered from COVID-19.

DNA for the CDR3: TGTGCCAGTAGTATAGGTAGGAGGGTGGATGAAGCTTTCTTT. Amino acid sequence: CASSIGRRVDEAFF. V usage is TRBV19 and J usage is TRBJ1-1; D is undetermined. Germline V gives CDR1 LNHDA, CDR2 SQIVND (reference sequence). The length of the CDR3 is 14 residues. Trimming took off 1 base at V and 7 bases at J, with 13 bases between the two ends.

This clone was seen a few times. The chain uses TRBV27 and TRBJ2-5; D unresolved. Germline V gives CDR1 MNHEY, CDR2 SMNVEV (reference sequence). The CDR3 is 13 residues long. Trimming shortened V by 3 bases and J by 1 base, and 6 bases separated the two germline ends. The CDR3 here is CASSFGFQETQYF. The CDR3 nucleotides are TGTGCCAGCAGTTTCGGGTTCCAAGAGACCCAGTACTTC.

The rearrangement joins TRBV28 to TRBJ1-2; possible D gene TRBD1, 5 bases. This CDR3 comprises 16 residues. With 1 base removed from V and 2 bases from J, the gap between germline ends came to 14 bases. The germline CDR1 and CDR2 sequences are MDHEN and SYDVKM. DNA for the CDR3: TGTGCCAGCAGTTTATCTATGCAGGGATTGAACTATGGCTACACCTTC. It translates to CASSLSMQGLNYGYTF.

This CDR3 is CASSHSGGTNTIYF. CDR3 coding DNA: TGCGCCAGCAGCCATTCGGGGGGCACGAACACCATATATTTT. The rearrangement joins TRBV4-1 to TRBJ1-3, with a possible D match to TRBD1 (6 bases). There are 14 residues in the CDR3. The germline CDR1 and CDR2 sequences are MGHRA and YSYEKL. V lost 3 bases and J 7 bases, leaving 13 bases between the germline ends.

The chain carries TRBV19 and TRBJ1-5; maybe TRBD1 (5 bases). Germline CDR1 reads LNHDA; CDR2 reads SQIVND (reference sequence). Trimming removed 3 bases from V and 0 bases from J, with 9 bases in between. CDR3 length: 15 residues. CDR3 sequence (DNA): TGTGCCAGTAGTATCATGGGGCCTAGCAATCAGCCCCAGCATTTT. Its protein product is CASSIMGPSNQPQHF.

V and J are TRBV6-1 and TRBJ2-3, with 11 bases aligning to TRBD2. This CDR3 has 18 residues. The trim removed 2 bases at V and 0 bases at J, leaving 7 bases unmatched. The germline V gene encodes CDR1 MNHNS and CDR2 SASEGT. The CDR3 region has the DNA TGTGCCAGCAGTGAAACGCTAGCGGGGGGACCGAGCACAGATACGCAGTATTTT. The encoded protein is CASSETLAGGPSTDTQYF.

The V call is TRBV28, the J call TRBJ2-1, with 7 bases aligning to TRBD2. This CDR3 is 17 amino acids long. The V and J ends lost 6 bases and 3 bases, in that order; junction bases with no gene match: 14. In germline, CDR1 is MDHEN, CDR2 SYDVKM. CDR3 protein: CASRDGGSGHNYNEQFF. As DNA, the CDR3 is TGTGCCAGCAGGGATGGCGGGAGTGGGCATAACTACAATGAGCAGTTCTTC.

The chain uses TRBV27 and TRBJ2-2, with 10 bases identical to TRBD2. Trimming at V came to 1 base and at J to 1 base, leaving 24 bases not matched to a gene. In germline, CDR1 is MNHEY, CDR2 SMNVEV (reference sequence). This CDR3 contains 24 residues. The CDR3 here is CASSLWMGSEREGRFHLNTGELFF. The CDR3 DNA is TGTGCCAGCAGTTTATGGATGGGGTCGGAGCGGGAGGGCCGGTTCCACCTGAACACCGGGGAGCTGTTTTTT.

V usage is TRBV5-1 and J usage is TRBJ2-5; D is possibly TRBD2 (5 bases). The CDR3 runs 14 residues. From germline, CDR1 is SGHRS and CDR2 YFSETQ. Trimming cost V 1 base and J 5 bases, with 12 bases left between them. In DNA form, the CDR3 reads TGCGCCAGCAGCTTGTTTCGAGCGGAGGAGACCCAGTACTTC. Translated, it gives CASSLFRAEETQYF.

V is TRBV9 and J is TRBJ2-7, with D unresolved. CDR1 is SGDLS, CDR2 YYNGEE, per germline. The CDR3 has 14 amino acids. Trimming removed 0 bases at V and 6 bases at J, with 13 bases between. DNA for the CDR3: TGTGCCAGCAGCGTAGCCGGCCTCGACTTCGAGCAGTACTTC. Translating it yields CASSVAGLDFEQYF.

This clone has a single count. For the CDR3, the DNA is TGTGCCACAGAACGAAGCCCTAACTTAAACACCGGGGAGCTGTTTTTT. Protein: CATERSPNLNTGELFF. The chain links TRBV15 to TRBJ2-2, with D unresolved. V was cut by 9 bases and J by 2 bases, with 19 bases left in between. CDR3 size: 16 residues. CDR1 is LNHNV, CDR2 YYDKDF, per germline (reference sequence).

The rearrangement joins TRBV6-1 to TRBJ2-5, with a possible D match to TRBD2 (6 bases). The CDR3 runs to 15 residues. Germline CDR1 reads MNHNS; CDR2 reads SASEGT. Trimming took off 0 bases at V and 5 bases at J, with 13 bases between the two ends. The CDR3, as DNA: TGTGCCAGCAGTGAAGCCGGGGGTTTTATGGAGACCCAGTACTTC. The encoded protein is CASSEAGGFMETQYF.

The J gene is TRBJ1-2, the V gene TRBV4-3, with a tentative D call TRBD1 (5 bases). CDR1 and CDR2 from the germline V gene are LGHNA and YSLEER. The CDR3 runs to 16 residues. V dropped 2 bases and J dropped 3 bases, with 16 bases sitting between them. CDR3 DNA: TGCGCCAGCAGCCAATCGGGACTTCATATCGACTATGGCTACACCTTC. Translation gives CASSQSGLHIDYGYTF.

The chain uses TRBV27 and TRBJ1-6, with D possibly TRBD1 on 5 matching bases. The CDR3 runs to 14 residues. V was shortened by 2 bases and J by 10 bases, with 12 bases between the two germline ends. The V gene's germline CDR1 is MNHEY and CDR2 SMNVEV (reference sequence). The CDR3 loop reads CASSLKGVGSPLHF. DNA of the CDR3: TGTGCCAGCAGTTTAAAAGGGGTAGGGTCACCCCTCCACTTT.

The chain recombines TRBV30 with TRBJ1-1, with 8 bases matching TRBD1. Germline CDR1 GTSNPN, CDR2 SVGIG (reference sequence). The CDR3 is 15 residues long. The trim removed 2 bases at V and 5 bases at J, leaving 10 bases unmatched. The DNA of the CDR3 is TGTGCCTGGAGTATGCTGGACAGGGATAGTACTGAAGCTTTCTTT. It translates to CAWSMLDRDSTEAFF.

This clone appeared once. This chain joins TRBV5-4 and TRBJ1-1; unclear D gene. The CDR3 is made up of 18 amino acids. Trimming pared 0 bases from V and 5 bases from J, leaving 23 bases between. The germline gives CDR1 SGHNT, CDR2 YYREEE (reference sequence). CDR3 in DNA: TGTGCCAGCAGCTTGGAGGACTCGTTAGAGAATCATTCTACTGAAGCTTTCTTT. Translation gives CASSLEDSLENHSTEAFF.

The chain is built from TRBV4-2 and TRBJ2-1; the match to TRBD2 covers 14 bases. The germline CDR1 and CDR2 sequences are LGHNA and YNFKEQ. The CDR3 runs to 18 residues. V shed 4 bases, J shed 0 bases, and the junction held 5 bases outside the gene matches. CDR3 DNA sequence: TGTGCCAGCAGCCGCGGACTAGCGGGGGGCAGCTCCTACAATGAGCAGTTCTTC. It encodes CASSRGLAGGSSYNEQFF.

Only one count was recorded for this clone. The rearrangement joins TRBV5-1 to TRBJ2-1; 8 bases are a match to TRBD2. CDR3 length: 16 amino acids. The germline gives CDR1 SGHRS, CDR2 YFSETQ. With 0 bases clipped from V and 10 bases from J, the junction kept 12 bases outside the gene matches. The CDR3 sequence is CASSLAGTRGTEEQFF. The CDR3, as DNA: TGCGCCAGCAGCTTGGCCGGGACTAGGGGAACAGAAGAGCAGTTCTTC. The whole variable domain, remainder taken from reference TRBV5-1 and TRBJ2-1, is KAGVTQTPRYLIKTRGQQVTLSCSPISGHRSVSWYQQTPGQGLQFLFEYFSETQRNKGNFPGRFSGRQFSNSRSEMNVSTLELGDSALYLCASSLAGTRGTEEQFFGPGTRLTVL.

CDR3 nucleotide sequence: TGTGCCAGCAGTTTAAGGGGACAGTTCTATGGCTACACCTTC. Translating it yields CASSLRGQFYGYTF. The J gene is TRBJ1-2, the V gene TRBV27; 7 bases map to TRBD1. The CDR3 length is 14 residues. Germline CDR1 is MNHEY and CDR2 is SMNVEV (reference sequence). V was pared by 2 bases and J by 4 bases, with 4 bases of the junction left unmatched.

The chain links TRBV7-2 to TRBJ1-2; 10 positions match TRBD1. Germline lookup yields CDR1 SGHTA and CDR2 FQGNSA. This CDR3 contains 14 residues. J was trimmed by 12 bases and V by 1 base; bases with no gene match: 8. The CDR3 spells CASSLVGQGGAHTF. Written as DNA, the CDR3 is TGTGCCAGCAGCTTAGTCGGACAGGGGGGGGCCCACACCTTC.

This clone came up once. The rearrangement joins TRBV2 to TRBJ2-7; 7 positions match TRBD2. The germline gives CDR1 SNHLY, CDR2 FYNNEI. V shed 7 bases, J shed 3 bases, and the junction held 6 bases outside the gene matches. The CDR3 is 13 amino acids. In DNA, the CDR3 is TGTGCCAGCAAGTCCCCGGGGGGCTACGAGCAGTACTTC. It specifies CASKSPGGYEQYF. Variable domain in full (rest from reference TRBV2 and TRBJ2-7): EPEVTQTPSHQVTQMGQEVILRCVPISNHLYFYWYRQILGQKVEFLVSFYNNEISEKSEIFDDQFSVERPDGSNFTLKIRSTKLEDSAMYFCASKSPGGYEQYFGPGTRLTVT.